The 11 T cell receptor beta chains presented below share a single source sample, sequenced in a study of identical twins. TCRdb analysed the 5' RACE reads with MiXCR anew, one entry per CDR3 protein. The table has a few hundred thousand distinct CDR3 sequences, roughly 9% seen once. Sequencing was carried out using naive T cells sorted from blood. The receptors were gathered from a woman aged 45-59 years in good health.

The rearrangement links TRBV6-6 to TRBJ2-5; D not certain. CDR1 is MNHNY and CDR2 is SVGAGI in the germline V gene (reference sequence). Trimming shortened V by 5 bases and J by 5 bases, and 12 bases separated the two germline ends. The CDR3 extends over 13 amino acids. CDR3 amino acids: CASSPFLGETQYF. The CDR3 region has the DNA TGTGCCAGCAGTCCATTTCTGGGGGAGACCCAGTACTTC.

This clonotype was seen many times. The chain joins TRBV25-1 to TRBJ2-3; 7 nucleotides agree with TRBD2. Germline V gene data show CDR1 as MGHDK and CDR2 as SYGVNS. The CDR3 totals 13 residues. Trimming cost V 5 bases and J 6 bases; bases outside gene matches: 5. In nucleotides, the CDR3 is TGTGCCAGCAGTCCTTTGGGGGGGGATACGCAGTATTTT. Protein sequence: CASSPLGGDTQYF.

This clonotype has a handful of counts. The chain combines TRBV29-1 with TRBJ1-1; D is uncertain. There are 13 residues in the CDR3. Germline assignment: CDR1 SQVTM and CDR2 ANQGSEA. The V end was cut by 0 bases, the J end by 6 bases, with 11 bases between. DNA of the CDR3: TGCAGCGTTGAAGAACCTCACGACCCTGAAGCTTTCTTT. This gives the protein CSVEEPHDPEAFF.

This clonotype was observed a handful of times. The V and J genes are TRBV7-9 and TRBJ2-7; 9 bases match TRBD2. Germline CDR1 and CDR2: SEHNR and FQNEAQ (reference sequence). The V gene end was trimmed by 6 bases and the J gene end by 2 bases; junction bases not matched to a gene: 8. The CDR3 is 15 residues long. Written as DNA, the CDR3 is TGTGCCAGCAGTGCCGGGACTAGCCTTACCTACGAGCAGTACTTC. It specifies CASSAGTSLTYEQYF.

The chain is built from TRBV27 and TRBJ2-3; D not certain. V was trimmed by 2 bases and J by 5 bases, leaving 11 bases between them. CDR1 and CDR2 from the germline V gene are MNHEY and SMNVEV (reference sequence). The CDR3 spans 14 residues. CDR3 amino acids: CASSLERPGDTQYF. The CDR3 DNA is TGTGCCAGCAGTTTAGAGAGGCCCGGAGATACGCAGTATTTT.

This clonotype came up a few times. The V gene is TRBV7-9, the J gene TRBJ1-1; possible D gene TRBD1, 5 bases. Trimming removed 0 bases at V and 1 base at J, with 9 bases between. The germline gives CDR1 SEHNR, CDR2 FQNEAQ (reference sequence). The CDR3 is made up of 15 amino acids. CDR3: CASSLARGRNTEAFF. Here the CDR3 DNA reads TGTGCCAGCAGCTTAGCGAGGGGAAGGAACACTGAAGCTTTCTTT.

This clonotype was seen only a few times. The chain is built from TRBV19 and TRBJ2-7, with D unclear. Germline V gene lookup returns CDR1 LNHDA and CDR2 SQIVND (reference sequence). Between the trimmed V and J ends, which lost 1 base and 3 bases, there was a span of 4 bases. This CDR3 is built from 12 residues. The CDR3 nucleotides read TGTGCCAGTAGTATAGGAGGCTACGAGCAGTACTTC. Its translation: CASSIGGYEQYF.

In its sample, this clonotype was seen a few times. The chain carries TRBV12-3 or TRBV12-4 and TRBJ2-5; D possibly corresponds to TRBD1 (5 bases). Trimming cost V 3 bases and J 5 bases, with 10 bases left between them. The CDR3 consists of 13 residues. The CDR3 DNA reads as TGTGCCAGCAGTTTCGCAGGGATGGAGACCCAGTACTTC. As protein: CASSFAGMETQYF.

This clonotype has at least ten counts. The chain recombines TRBV20-1 with TRBJ1-1; tentative D call: TRBD1 (5 bases). Between the trimmed V and J ends, which lost 2 bases and 5 bases, there was a span of 15 bases. CDR1 and CDR2 (germline): DFQATT, SNEGSKA (reference sequence). The CDR3 is made up of 14 amino acids. The CDR3 DNA reads TGCAGTGCTAGACTAAGGCGGACAATTACTGAAGCTTTCTTT. This codes for CSARLRRTITEAFF.

The chain recombines TRBV12-3 or TRBV12-4 with TRBJ2-1; TRBD2 matches 12 bases. V trimming: 3 bases; J trimming: 6 bases; junction bases outside the gene matches: 6. The CDR3 runs to 16 residues. CDR3 nucleotides: TGTGCCAGCAGTTTGAGGACTAGCGGGATTCCCAATGAGCAGTTCTTC. Translated, it gives CASSLRTSGIPNEQFF.

This clonotype was observed a handful of times. The gene calls are TRBV29-1 and TRBJ2-1, with no clear D. With 5 bases removed from V and 10 bases from J, the gap between germline ends came to 15 bases. This CDR3 contains 12 residues. The V gene's germline CDR1 is SQVTM and CDR2 ANQGSEA. This CDR3 is CSVRPLDREQFF. The DNA for the CDR3 is TGCAGCGTTCGGCCCCTAGATAGGGAGCAGTTCTTC.